A selection of T cell receptor beta chains follows, all from one sample in a study of T cells in Graves' hyperthyroidism and ophthalmopathy. TCRdb reprocessed the multiplex PCR reads via MiXCR and lists one record per CDR3 protein. The repertoire consists of around 200,000 distinct CDR3 sequences, with 17% occurring once and the leading ten covering roughly 30%. Input material: blood. These receptors all stem from a woman aged 45-65 years with Graves' hyperthyroidism. Both conserved end residues are part of each CDR3. The D gene is left open where the match is weak. Size is omitted from some rows. Given values are once, few, many or a class for expanded clones.

cdr3_length: 11; d_call: -; j_call: TRBJ1-5; clone_size: many; v_call: TRBV12-3/TRBV12-4; cdr3_aa: CASSNRESQHF; cdr3_nt: TGTGCCAGCAGTAACCGTGAATCCCAGCATTTT
cdr3_length: 21; d_call: -; j_call: TRBJ2-5; clone_size: many; v_call: TRBV24-1; cdr3_aa: CATSDDARARRARPEKETQYF; cdr3_nt: TGTGCCACCAGTGACGACGCGAGGGCTCGGAGGGCCCGACCGGAAAAAGAGACCCAGTACTTC
cdr3_length: 16; d_call: -; j_call: TRBJ2-3; clone_size: few; v_call: TRBV4-1; cdr3_aa: CASSYGTSLGTDTQYF; cdr3_nt: TGCGCCAGCAGCTATGGGACCTCCCTAGGCACAGATACGCAGTATTTT
cdr3_length: 15; d_call: -; j_call: TRBJ2-7; clone_size: many; v_call: TRBV12-3/TRBV12-4; cdr3_aa: CASSFSGRDAYEQYF; cdr3_nt: TGTGCCAGCAGTTTTTCCGGCAGGGACGCCTACGAGCAGTACTTC
cdr3_length: 13; d_call: -; j_call: TRBJ1-2; clone_size: many; v_call: TRBV3-1; cdr3_aa: CASSQGGGYGYTF; cdr3_nt: TGTGCCAGCAGCCAGGGAGGGGGCTATGGCTACACCTTC
cdr3_length: 17; d_call: TRBD1; j_call: TRBJ1-5; clone_size: many; v_call: TRBV6-6; cdr3_aa: CASSYSSAGGSNQPQHF; cdr3_nt: TGTGCCAGCAGTTACTCGAGTGCAGGGGGTAGCAATCAGCCCCAGCATTTT
cdr3_length: 16; d_call: TRBD2; j_call: TRBJ2-7; clone_size: -; v_call: TRBV7-2; cdr3_aa: CASSLEGTSGSHEQYF; cdr3_nt: TGTGCCAGCAGCTTAGAAGGGACTAGCGGGAGCCACGAGCAGTACTTC
cdr3_length: 13; d_call: -; j_call: TRBJ2-7; clone_size: many; v_call: TRBV28; cdr3_aa: CASSLDRTYEQYF; cdr3_nt: TGTGCCAGCAGTTTGGACAGAACCTACGAGCAGTACTTC
cdr3_length: 15; d_call: -; j_call: TRBJ1-5; clone_size: many; v_call: TRBV19; cdr3_aa: CASSMEQGGNQPQHF; cdr3_nt: TGTGCCAGTAGTATGGAACAGGGTGGCAATCAGCCCCAGCATTTT
cdr3_length: 15; d_call: TRBD1; j_call: TRBJ1-1; clone_size: many; v_call: TRBV6-1; cdr3_aa: CASSFTPDRATEAFF; cdr3_nt: TGTGCCAGCAGTTTCACTCCCGACAGGGCCACTGAAGCTTTCTTT
cdr3_length: 15; d_call: TRBD2; j_call: TRBJ2-3; clone_size: few; v_call: TRBV6-2/TRBV6-3; cdr3_aa: CASGKAGGPYGGQYF; cdr3_nt: TGTGCCAGCGGGAAAGCGGGGGGACCCTACGGGGGGCAGTATTTT
cdr3_length: 13; d_call: -; j_call: TRBJ2-7; clone_size: many; v_call: TRBV11-2; cdr3_aa: CASSSPLTYEQYF; cdr3_nt: TGTGCCAGCAGCTCCCCCCTGACCTACGAGCAGTACTTC
cdr3_length: 11; d_call: -; j_call: TRBJ1-2; clone_size: few; v_call: TRBV5-4; cdr3_aa: CASSHAGGYTF; cdr3_nt: TGTGCCAGCAGTCATGCGGGCGGCTACACCTTC
cdr3_length: 10; d_call: -; j_call: TRBJ1-2; clone_size: many; v_call: TRBV2; cdr3_aa: CASLRGGYTF; cdr3_nt: TGTGCCAGCTTGAGGGGGGGCTACACCTTC
cdr3_length: 15; d_call: -; j_call: TRBJ2-7; clone_size: -; v_call: TRBV11-2; cdr3_aa: CASGTYREPSGEQYF; cdr3_nt: TGTGCCAGCGGTACATACCGGGAGCCAAGCGGCGAGCAGTACTTC
cdr3_length: 11; d_call: -; j_call: TRBJ2-3; clone_size: many; v_call: TRBV11-2; cdr3_aa: CASSSEYTQYF; cdr3_nt: TGTGCCAGCAGCTCGGAATATACGCAGTATTTT
cdr3_length: 14; d_call: -; j_call: TRBJ1-1; clone_size: many; v_call: TRBV6-2/TRBV6-3; cdr3_aa: CASSNRGRGTEAFF; cdr3_nt: TGTGCCAGCAGCAATAGGGGGAGGGGCACTGAAGCTTTCTTT
cdr3_length: 17; d_call: TRBD1; j_call: TRBJ2-7; clone_size: few; v_call: TRBV3-1; cdr3_aa: CASSQALGQGETYEQYF; cdr3_nt: TGTGCCAGCAGCCAAGCTCTAGGCCAGGGGGAAACTTACGAGCAGTACTTC
cdr3_length: 11; d_call: -; j_call: TRBJ2-7; clone_size: many; v_call: TRBV5-8; cdr3_aa: CASSFNYEQYF; cdr3_nt: TGTGCCAGCAGCTTCAACTACGAGCAGTACTTC
cdr3_length: 18; d_call: TRBD1; j_call: TRBJ1-1; clone_size: -; v_call: TRBV5-6; cdr3_aa: CASSLITHRDRGKGEAFF; cdr3_nt: TGTGCCAGCAGCTTAATTACACACCGGGACAGGGGGAAGGGTGAGGCTTTCTTT
cdr3_length: 17; d_call: TRBD2; j_call: TRBJ2-7; clone_size: many; v_call: TRBV5-1; cdr3_aa: CASSLAGLAGFSYEQYF; cdr3_nt: TGCGCCAGCAGCTTGGCGGGACTAGCGGGGTTCTCCTACGAGCAGTACTTC
cdr3_length: 12; d_call: -; j_call: TRBJ2-1; clone_size: many; v_call: TRBV24-1; cdr3_aa: CATSDLGNEQFF; cdr3_nt: TGTGCCACCAGTGATTTGGGGAATGAGCAGTTCTTC
cdr3_length: 14; d_call: -; j_call: TRBJ2-1; clone_size: many; v_call: TRBV7-9; cdr3_aa: CASSLPRGANEQFF; cdr3_nt: TGTGCCAGCAGCTTACCAAGGGGGGCCAATGAGCAGTTCTTC
cdr3_length: 13; d_call: -; j_call: TRBJ2-1; clone_size: many; v_call: TRBV19; cdr3_aa: CASATLRANEQFF; cdr3_nt: TGTGCCAGCGCGACACTCCGGGCCAATGAGCAGTTCTTC
cdr3_length: 13; d_call: -; j_call: TRBJ2-4; clone_size: few; v_call: TRBV5-4; cdr3_aa: CASSFVGANIQYF; cdr3_nt: TGTGCCAGCAGCTTTGTGGGGGCGAACATTCAGTACTTC
cdr3_length: 15; d_call: -; j_call: TRBJ1-5; clone_size: many; v_call: TRBV3-2; cdr3_aa: CASSQASHHNQPQHF; cdr3_nt: TGTGCCAGCAGCCAAGCCAGCCACCACAATCAGCCCCAGCATTTT
cdr3_length: 13; d_call: -; j_call: TRBJ1-5; clone_size: -; v_call: TRBV7-9; cdr3_aa: CASSRSGPQPQHF; cdr3_nt: TGTGCCAGCAGCCGATCCGGGCCTCAGCCCCAGCATTTT
cdr3_length: 14; d_call: TRBD1; j_call: TRBJ1-1; clone_size: many; v_call: TRBV2; cdr3_aa: CASSYDRANTEAFF; cdr3_nt: TGTGCCAGCAGTTACGACAGGGCTAACACTGAAGCTTTCTTT
cdr3_length: 14; d_call: TRBD1; j_call: TRBJ1-2; clone_size: many; v_call: TRBV4-1; cdr3_aa: CASSQNRDRDGYTF; cdr3_nt: TGCGCCAGCAGCCAAAACAGGGACAGGGACGGCTACACCTTC
cdr3_length: 12; d_call: -; j_call: TRBJ1-1; clone_size: -; v_call: TRBV5-1; cdr3_aa: CASSVTQTEAFF; cdr3_nt: TGCGCCAGCAGCGTGACACAGACTGAAGCTTTCTTT
cdr3_length: 11; d_call: -; j_call: TRBJ1-2; clone_size: many; v_call: TRBV29-1; cdr3_aa: CSVRDAYGYTF; cdr3_nt: TGCAGCGTCCGGGACGCCTATGGCTACACCTTC
cdr3_length: 13; d_call: -; j_call: TRBJ2-5; clone_size: many; v_call: TRBV29-1; cdr3_aa: CSVGRRLRETQYF; cdr3_nt: TGCAGCGTTGGGAGGCGGCTTCGAGAGACCCAGTACTTC